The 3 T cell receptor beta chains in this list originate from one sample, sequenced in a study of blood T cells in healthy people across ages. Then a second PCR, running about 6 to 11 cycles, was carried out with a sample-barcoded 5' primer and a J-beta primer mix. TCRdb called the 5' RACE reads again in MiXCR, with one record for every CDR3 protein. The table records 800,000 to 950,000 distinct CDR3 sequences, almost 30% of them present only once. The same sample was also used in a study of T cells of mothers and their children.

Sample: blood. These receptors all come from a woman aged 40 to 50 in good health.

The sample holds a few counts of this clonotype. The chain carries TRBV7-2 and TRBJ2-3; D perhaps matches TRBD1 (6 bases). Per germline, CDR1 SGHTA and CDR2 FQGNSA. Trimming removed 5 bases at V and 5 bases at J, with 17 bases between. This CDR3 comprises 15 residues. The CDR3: CASSLRDKDRDTQYF. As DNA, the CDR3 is TGTGCCAGCAGCCTCCGGGACAAGGACAGAGATACGCAGTATTTT.

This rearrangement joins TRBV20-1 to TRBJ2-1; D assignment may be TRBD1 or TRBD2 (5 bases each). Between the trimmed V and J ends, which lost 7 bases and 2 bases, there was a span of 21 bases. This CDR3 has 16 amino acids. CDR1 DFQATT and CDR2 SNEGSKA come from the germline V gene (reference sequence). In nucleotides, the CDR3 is TGCAGTGTCCCAGCCGAGGGGCTTGTCACCTACAATGAGCAGTTCTTC. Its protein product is CSVPAEGLVTYNEQFF.

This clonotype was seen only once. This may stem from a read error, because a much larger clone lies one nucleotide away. This CDR3 reads CSVAGGAERNEQYF. CDR3 nucleotide sequence: TGCAGCGTCGCCGGGGGGGCCGAAAGGAATGAGCAGTACTTC. The V gene is TRBV29-1, the J gene TRBJ2-4; 8 bases line up with TRBD2. This CDR3 has 14 amino acids. V lost 6 bases, J lost 13 bases, and 17 bases stayed unmatched. CDR1 and CDR2 (germline): SQVTM, ANQGSEA.